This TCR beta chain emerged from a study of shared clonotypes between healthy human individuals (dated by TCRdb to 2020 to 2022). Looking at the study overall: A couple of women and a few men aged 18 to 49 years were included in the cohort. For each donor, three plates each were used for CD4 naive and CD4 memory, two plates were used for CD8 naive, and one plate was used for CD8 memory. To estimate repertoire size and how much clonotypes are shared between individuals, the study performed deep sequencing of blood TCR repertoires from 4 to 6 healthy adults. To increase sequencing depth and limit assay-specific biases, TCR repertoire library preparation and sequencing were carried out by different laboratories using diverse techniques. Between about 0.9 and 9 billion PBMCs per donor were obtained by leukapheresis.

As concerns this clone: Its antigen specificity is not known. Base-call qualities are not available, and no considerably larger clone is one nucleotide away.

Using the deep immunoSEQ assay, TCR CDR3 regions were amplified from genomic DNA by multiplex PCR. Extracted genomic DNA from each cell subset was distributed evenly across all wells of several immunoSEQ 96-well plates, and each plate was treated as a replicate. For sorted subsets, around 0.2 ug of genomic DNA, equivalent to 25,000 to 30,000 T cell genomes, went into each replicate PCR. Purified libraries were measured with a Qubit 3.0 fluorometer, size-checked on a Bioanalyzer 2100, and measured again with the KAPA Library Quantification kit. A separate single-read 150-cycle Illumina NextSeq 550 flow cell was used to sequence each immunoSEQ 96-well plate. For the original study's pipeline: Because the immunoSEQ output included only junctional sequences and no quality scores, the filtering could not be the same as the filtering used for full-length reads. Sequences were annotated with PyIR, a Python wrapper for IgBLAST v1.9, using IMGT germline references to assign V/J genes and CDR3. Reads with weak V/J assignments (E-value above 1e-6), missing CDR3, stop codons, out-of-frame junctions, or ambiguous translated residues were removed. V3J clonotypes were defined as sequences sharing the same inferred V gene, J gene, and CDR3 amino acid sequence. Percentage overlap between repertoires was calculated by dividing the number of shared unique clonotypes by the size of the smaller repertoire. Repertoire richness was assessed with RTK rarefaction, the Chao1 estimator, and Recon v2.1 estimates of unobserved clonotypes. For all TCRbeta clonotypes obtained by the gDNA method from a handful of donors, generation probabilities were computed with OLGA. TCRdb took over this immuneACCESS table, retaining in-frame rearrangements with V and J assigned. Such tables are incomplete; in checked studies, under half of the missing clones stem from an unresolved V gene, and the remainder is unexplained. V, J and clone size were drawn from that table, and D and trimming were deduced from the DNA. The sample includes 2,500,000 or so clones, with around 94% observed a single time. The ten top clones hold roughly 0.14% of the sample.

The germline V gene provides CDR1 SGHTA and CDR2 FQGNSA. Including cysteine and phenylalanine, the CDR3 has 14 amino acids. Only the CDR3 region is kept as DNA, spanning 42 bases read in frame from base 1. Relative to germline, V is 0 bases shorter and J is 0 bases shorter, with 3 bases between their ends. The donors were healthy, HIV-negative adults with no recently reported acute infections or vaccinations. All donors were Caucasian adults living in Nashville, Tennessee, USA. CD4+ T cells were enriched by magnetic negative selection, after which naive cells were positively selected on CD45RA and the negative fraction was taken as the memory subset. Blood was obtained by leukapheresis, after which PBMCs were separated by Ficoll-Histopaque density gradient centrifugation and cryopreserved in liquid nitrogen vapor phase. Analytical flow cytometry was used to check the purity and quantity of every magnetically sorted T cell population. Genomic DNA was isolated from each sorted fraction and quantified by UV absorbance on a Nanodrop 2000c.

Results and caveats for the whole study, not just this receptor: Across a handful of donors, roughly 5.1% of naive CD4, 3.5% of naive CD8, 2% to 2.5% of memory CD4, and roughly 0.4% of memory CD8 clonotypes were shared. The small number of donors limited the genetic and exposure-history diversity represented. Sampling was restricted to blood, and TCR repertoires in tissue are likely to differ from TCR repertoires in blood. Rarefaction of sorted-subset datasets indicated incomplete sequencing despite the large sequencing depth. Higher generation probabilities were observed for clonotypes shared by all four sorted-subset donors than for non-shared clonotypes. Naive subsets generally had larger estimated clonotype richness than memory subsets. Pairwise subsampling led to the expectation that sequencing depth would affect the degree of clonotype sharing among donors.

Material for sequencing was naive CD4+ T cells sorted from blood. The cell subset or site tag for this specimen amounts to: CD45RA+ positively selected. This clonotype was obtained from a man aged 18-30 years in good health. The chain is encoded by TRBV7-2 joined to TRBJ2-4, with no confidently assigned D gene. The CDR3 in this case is CASSLAPAKNIQYF. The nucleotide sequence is TGTGCCAGCAGCTTAGCACCAGCCAAAAACATTCAGTACTTC.